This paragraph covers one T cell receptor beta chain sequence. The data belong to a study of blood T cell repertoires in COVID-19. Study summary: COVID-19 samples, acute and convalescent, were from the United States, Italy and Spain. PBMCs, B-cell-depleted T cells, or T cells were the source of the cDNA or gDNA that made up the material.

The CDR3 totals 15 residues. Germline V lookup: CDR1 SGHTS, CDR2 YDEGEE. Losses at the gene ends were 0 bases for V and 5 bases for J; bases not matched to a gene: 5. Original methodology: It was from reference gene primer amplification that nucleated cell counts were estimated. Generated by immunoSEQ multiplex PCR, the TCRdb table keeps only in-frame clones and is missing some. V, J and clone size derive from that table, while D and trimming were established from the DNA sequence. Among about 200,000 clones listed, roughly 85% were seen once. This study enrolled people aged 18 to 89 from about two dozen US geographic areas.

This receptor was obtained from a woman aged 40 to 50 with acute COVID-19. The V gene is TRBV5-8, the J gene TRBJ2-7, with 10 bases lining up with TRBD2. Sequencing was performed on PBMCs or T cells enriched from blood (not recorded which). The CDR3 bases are TGTGCCAGCAGCTTGGAAGCGGGAGGGGGTCACGAGCAGTACTTC. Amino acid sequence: CASSLEAGGGHEQYF. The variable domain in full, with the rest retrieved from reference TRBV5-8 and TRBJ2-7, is EAGVTQSPTHLIKTRGQQATLRCSPISGHTSVYWYQQALGLGLQFLLWYDEGEERNRGNFPPRFSGRQFPNYSSELNVNALELEDSALYLCASSLEAGGGHEQYFGPGTRLTVT.